This TCR beta chain appears in the sequencing data of a study of T cell responses to AZD1222 COVID-19 vaccine. Germline V CDR1 and CDR2: MGHRA, YSYEKL. The CDR3 is 14 residues long. V was shortened by 7 bases and J by 2 bases, with 14 bases between the two germline ends. Study findings and constraints: Reportedly, nearly half of unique spike TCRs recognized epitopes outside B.1.351/B.1.1.7 mutations. At study baseline, merely a handful of AZD1222 recipients were seropositive. Two AZD1222 doses significantly raised spike-specific TCR breadth and depth over controls.

TCRdb's table, derived via immunoSEQ multiplex PCR, lists solely in-frame clones and lacks some. The sample has 110,000 to 150,000 clones; 80% to 90% are singletons. As for this clone: The antigen remains undetermined.

The sequence came from an adult in good health. The source was peripheral blood, collected on day 0 of AZD1222 vaccination. V gene TRBV4-1 combines with J gene TRBJ1-1; tentative D call: TRBD1 (5 bases). CDR3 amino acids: CASKNLGVNTEAFF. In DNA, the CDR3 is TGCGCCAGCAAGAACTTAGGGGTAAACACTGAAGCTTTCTTT.